This T cell receptor (beta chain) was identified in a study of blood T cell repertoires in COVID-19. Patients of the Seattle cohort, enrolled during active infection, were followed longitudinally. Trimming removed 0 bases from V and 4 bases from J, with 5 bases in between. In germline, CDR1 is SGHRS, CDR2 YFSETQ. This CDR3 spans 12 amino acids. In the authors' workflow: How many nucleated cells were present was estimated from reference gene primer amplification. Sequencing was performed with immunoSEQ multiplex PCR; in TCRdb, only in-frame clones are kept and a portion is missing. That table furnishes V, J and clone size, whereas the DNA furnished D and trimming. The table shows 150,000 to 200,000 clones, with around 85% occurring only once.

The rearrangement joins TRBV5-1 to TRBJ2-7, with TRBD1 as a possible D gene (5 bases). The TCR sequence derives from a woman in her sixties or seventies with COVID-19, enrolled during active disease. Sequencing was done on a sample of peripheral blood. CDR3 residues: CASSLEGYEQYF. CDR3 DNA: TGCGCCAGCAGCTTGGAGGGGTACGAGCAGTACTTC.